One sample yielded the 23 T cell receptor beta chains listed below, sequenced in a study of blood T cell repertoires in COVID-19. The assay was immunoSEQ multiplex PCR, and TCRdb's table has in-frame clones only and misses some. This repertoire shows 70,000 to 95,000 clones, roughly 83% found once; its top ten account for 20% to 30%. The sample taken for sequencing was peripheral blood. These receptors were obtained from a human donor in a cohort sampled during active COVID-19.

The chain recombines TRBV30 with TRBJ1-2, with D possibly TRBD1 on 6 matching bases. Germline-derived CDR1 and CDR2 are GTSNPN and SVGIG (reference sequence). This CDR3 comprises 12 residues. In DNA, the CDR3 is TGTGCTTACTACACAGGGCTATGGGGCTACACCTTC. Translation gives CAYYTGLWGYTF.

As DNA, the CDR3 is TGTGCCAGCTCCCTCGGGGGACAGAGCTACGAGCAGTACTTC. Protein sequence: CASSLGGQSYEQYF. The chain joins TRBV18 to TRBJ2-7, with D possibly being TRBD1 (7 bases). Between the trimmed V and J ends, which lost 6 bases and 3 bases, there was a span of 15 bases. Germline assignment: CDR1 KGHSH and CDR2 LQKENI. The CDR3 is made up of 14 amino acids.

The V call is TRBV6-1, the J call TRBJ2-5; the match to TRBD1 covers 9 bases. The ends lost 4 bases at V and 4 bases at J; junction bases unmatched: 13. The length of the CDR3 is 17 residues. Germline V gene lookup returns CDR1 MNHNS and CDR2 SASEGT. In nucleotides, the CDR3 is TGTGCCAGCAGTGCAGAGTCTACAGGGGGCTATGGAGAGACCCAGTACTTC. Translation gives CASSAESTGGYGETQYF.

CDR3 nucleotide sequence: TGTGCCAGCTCAGATCCGGGTCTGAATGGGGCCAACGTCCTGACTTTC. Its translation: CASSDPGLNGANVLTF. V and J are TRBV18 and TRBJ2-6; no definite D call. The CDR3 is 16 residues long. Trimming shortened V by 5 bases and J by 3 bases, and 14 bases separated the two germline ends. Germline loops: CDR1 KGHSH, CDR2 LQKENI.

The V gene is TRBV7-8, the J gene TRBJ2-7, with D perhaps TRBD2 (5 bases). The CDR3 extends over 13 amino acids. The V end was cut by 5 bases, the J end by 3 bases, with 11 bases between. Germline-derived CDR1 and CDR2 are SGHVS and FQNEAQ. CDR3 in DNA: TGTGCCAGCAGCCGTGAGGGCAACTACGAGCAGTACTTC. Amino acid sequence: CASSREGNYEQYF.

CDR3 residues: CSVDSGRGGEQYF. DNA of the CDR3: TGCAGCGTTGATAGCGGGAGAGGGGGCGAGCAGTACTTC. The chain employs TRBV29-1 and TRBJ2-7; TRBD2 agrees at 9 bases. The trim removed 3 bases at V and 6 bases at J, leaving 6 bases unmatched. CDR3 length: 13 residues. The germline gives CDR1 SQVTM, CDR2 ANQGSEA.

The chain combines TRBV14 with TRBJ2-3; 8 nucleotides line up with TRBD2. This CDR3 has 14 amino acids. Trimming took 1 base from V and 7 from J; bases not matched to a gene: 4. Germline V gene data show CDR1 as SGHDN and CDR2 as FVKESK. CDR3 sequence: CASSQVRGGNTQYF. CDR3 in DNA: TGTGCCAGCAGCCAAGTCCGGGGGGGAAATACGCAGTATTTT.

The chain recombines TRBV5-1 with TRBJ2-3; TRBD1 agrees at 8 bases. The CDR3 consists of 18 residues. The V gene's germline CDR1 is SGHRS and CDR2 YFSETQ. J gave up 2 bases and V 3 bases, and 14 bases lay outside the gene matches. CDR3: CASSSGTGIGPLTDTQYF. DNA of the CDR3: TGCGCCAGCAGCTCCGGGACAGGAATCGGTCCACTCACAGATACGCAGTATTTT.

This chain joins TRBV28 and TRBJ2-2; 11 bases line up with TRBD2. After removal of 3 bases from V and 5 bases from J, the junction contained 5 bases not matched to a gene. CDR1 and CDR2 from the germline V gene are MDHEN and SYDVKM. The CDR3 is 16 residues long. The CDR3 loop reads CASSLGLAEGTGELFF. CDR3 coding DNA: TGTGCCAGCAGTTTGGGACTAGCGGAAGGGACCGGGGAGCTGTTTTTT.

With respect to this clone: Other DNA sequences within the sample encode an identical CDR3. The DNA for the CDR3 is TGTGCCAGCAGCCTGGGACTAGCGGGGCAAGAGACCCAGTACTTC. It is translated as CASSLGLAGQETQYF. The chain uses TRBV9 and TRBJ2-5; 13 positions agree with TRBD2. Germline lookup yields CDR1 SGDLS and CDR2 YYNGEE. This CDR3 has 15 amino acids. J was trimmed by 2 bases and V by 4 bases; bases with no gene match: 2. The variable domain in full, completed from reference TRBV9 and TRBJ2-5, reads DSGVTQTPKHLITATGQRVTLRCSPRSGDLSVYWYQQSLDQGLQFLIQYYNGEERAKGNILERFSAQQFPDLHSELNLSSLELGDSALYFCASSLGLAGQETQYFGPGTRLLVL.

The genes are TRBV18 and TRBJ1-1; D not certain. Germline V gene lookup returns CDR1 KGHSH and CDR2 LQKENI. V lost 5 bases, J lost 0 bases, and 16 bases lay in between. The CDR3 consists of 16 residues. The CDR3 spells CASSAAVKSMNTEAFF. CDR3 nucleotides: TGTGCCAGCTCAGCTGCGGTAAAGAGTATGAACACTGAAGCTTTCTTT.

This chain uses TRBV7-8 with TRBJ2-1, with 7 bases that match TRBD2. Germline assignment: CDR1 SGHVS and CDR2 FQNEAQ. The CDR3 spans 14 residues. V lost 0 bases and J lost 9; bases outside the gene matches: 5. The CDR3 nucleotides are TGTGCCAGCAGCTTAGCAGGCAGGGAGGGTGAGCAGTTCTTC. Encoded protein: CASSLAGREGEQFF.

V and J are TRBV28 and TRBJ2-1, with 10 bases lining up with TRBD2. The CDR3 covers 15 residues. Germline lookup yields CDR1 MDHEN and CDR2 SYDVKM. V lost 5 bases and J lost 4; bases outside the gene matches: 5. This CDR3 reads CASSTGLAEYNEQFF. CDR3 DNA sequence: TGTGCCAGCAGTACAGGACTAGCGGAATACAATGAGCAGTTCTTC.

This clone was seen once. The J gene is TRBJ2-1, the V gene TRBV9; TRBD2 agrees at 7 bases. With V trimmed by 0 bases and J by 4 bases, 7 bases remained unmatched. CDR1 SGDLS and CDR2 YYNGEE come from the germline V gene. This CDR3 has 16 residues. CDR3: CASSVAETSSYNEQFF. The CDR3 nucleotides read TGTGCCAGCAGCGTAGCCGAGACTAGCTCTTACAATGAGCAGTTCTTC. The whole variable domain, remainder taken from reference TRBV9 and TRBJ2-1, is DSGVTQTPKHLITATGQRVTLRCSPRSGDLSVYWYQQSLDQGLQFLIQYYNGEERAKGNILERFSAQQFPDLHSELNLSSLELGDSALYFCASSVAETSSYNEQFFGPGTRLTVL.

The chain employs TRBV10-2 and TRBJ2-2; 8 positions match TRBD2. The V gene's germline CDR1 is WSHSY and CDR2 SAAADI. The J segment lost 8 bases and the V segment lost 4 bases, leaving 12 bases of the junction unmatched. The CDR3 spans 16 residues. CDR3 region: CASSAAVSREGGELFF. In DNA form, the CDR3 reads TGCGCCAGCAGTGCCGCGGTTTCCCGGGAGGGAGGGGAGCTGTTTTTT.

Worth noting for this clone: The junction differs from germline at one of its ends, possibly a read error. Written as DNA, the CDR3 is TGCAGCGCTGAAGGGCTAGCGGTCTACAATGAGCAGTTCTTC. Translated: CSAEGLAVYNEQFF. The chain employs TRBV29-1 and TRBJ2-1; 7 bases match TRBD2. CDR3 length equals 14 residues. The germline CDR1 and CDR2 sequences are SQVTM and ANQGSEA.

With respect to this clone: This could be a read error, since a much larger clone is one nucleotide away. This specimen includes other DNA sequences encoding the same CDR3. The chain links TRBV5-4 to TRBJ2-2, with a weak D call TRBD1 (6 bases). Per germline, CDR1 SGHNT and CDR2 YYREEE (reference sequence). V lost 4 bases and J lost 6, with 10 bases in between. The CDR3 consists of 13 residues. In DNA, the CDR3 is TGTGCCAGCAGCCTACAGGGTGCCGGGGAGCTGTTTTTT. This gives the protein CASSLQGAGELFF. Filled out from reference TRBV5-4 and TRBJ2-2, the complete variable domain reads ETGVTQSPTHLIKTRGQQVTLRCSSQSGHNTVSWYQQALGQGPQFIFQYYREEENGRGNFPPRFSGLQFPNYSSELNVNALELDDSALYLCASSLQGAGELFFGEGSRLTVL.

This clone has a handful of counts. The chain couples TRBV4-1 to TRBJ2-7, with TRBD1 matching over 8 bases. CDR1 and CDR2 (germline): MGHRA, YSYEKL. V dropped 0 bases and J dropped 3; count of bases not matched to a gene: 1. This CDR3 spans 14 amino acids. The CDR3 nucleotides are TGCGCCAGCAGCCAAGACAGGGGGCTCTACGAGCAGTACTTC. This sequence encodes CASSQDRGLYEQYF.

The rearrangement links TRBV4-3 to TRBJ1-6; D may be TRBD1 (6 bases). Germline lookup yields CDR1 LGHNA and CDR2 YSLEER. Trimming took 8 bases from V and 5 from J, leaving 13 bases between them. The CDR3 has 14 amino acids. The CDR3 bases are TGCGCCAGCGCGAGGGGGACCGATAATTCACCCCTCCACTTT. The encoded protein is CASARGTDNSPLHF.

The CDR3 loop is CASSDPGEGYGYTF. CDR3 nucleotide sequence: TGTGCCAGCAGTGATCCGGGAGAGGGGTATGGCTACACCTTC. The rearrangement uses TRBV25-1 and TRBJ1-2, with D possibly TRBD1 on 5 matching bases. V lost 3 bases, J lost 5 bases, and 13 bases lay in between. The CDR3 is 14 amino acids. Germline loops: CDR1 MGHDK, CDR2 SYGVNS.

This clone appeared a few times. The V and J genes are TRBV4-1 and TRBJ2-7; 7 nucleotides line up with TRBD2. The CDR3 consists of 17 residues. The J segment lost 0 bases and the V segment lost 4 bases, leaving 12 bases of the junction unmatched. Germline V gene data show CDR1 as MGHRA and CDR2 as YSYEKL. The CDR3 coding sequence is TGCGCCAGCAGCCCCCGAGCAGCGGGACTGCCCTCCTACGAGCAGTACTTC. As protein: CASSPRAAGLPSYEQYF.

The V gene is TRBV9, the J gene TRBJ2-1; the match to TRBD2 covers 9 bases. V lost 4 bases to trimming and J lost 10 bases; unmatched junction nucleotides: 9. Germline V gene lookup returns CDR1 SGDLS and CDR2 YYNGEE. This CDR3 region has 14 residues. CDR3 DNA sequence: TGTGCCAGCAGCTTCGGGACTAGCCGGGCGGAGCAGTTCTTC. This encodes CASSFGTSRAEQFF.

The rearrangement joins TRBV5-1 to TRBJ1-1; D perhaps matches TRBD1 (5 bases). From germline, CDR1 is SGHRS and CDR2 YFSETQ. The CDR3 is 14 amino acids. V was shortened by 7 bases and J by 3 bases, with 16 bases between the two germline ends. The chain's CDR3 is CASAAGGVYTEAFF. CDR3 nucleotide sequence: TGCGCCAGCGCCGCGGGGGGAGTGTACACTGAAGCTTTCTTT. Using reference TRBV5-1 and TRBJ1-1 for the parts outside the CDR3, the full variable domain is KAGVTQTPRYLIKTRGQQVTLSCSPISGHRSVSWYQQTPGQGLQFLFEYFSETQRNKGNFPGRFSGRQFSNSRSEMNVSTLELGDSALYLCASAAGGVYTEAFFGQGTRLTVV.